This T cell receptor (beta chain) derives from a study of blood T cell repertoires in COVID-19. In the study overall: Sites across the United States, Italy and Spain contributed samples from acute and convalescent COVID-19. PBMCs, B-cell-depleted T cells, or T cells provided the cDNA or gDNA that made up the material.

Trimming removed 11 bases from V and 2 bases from J, with 21 bases in between. Germline V gene data show CDR1 as LGHDT and CDR2 as YNNKEL (reference sequence). The CDR3 has 15 amino acids. In the source study's methods: Amplified reference gene primers provided the basis for estimating nucleated cell counts. The data were produced by immunoSEQ multiplex PCR, yet TCRdb's version contains in-frame clones alone and is incomplete. From that table come the V and J calls and clone size; the DNA was used to work out D and trimming. This table has roughly 100,000 clones, 88% appearing once. This receptor was obtained from a human donor in a cohort sampled during active COVID-19. V and J are TRBV3-1 (or the pseudogene TRBV3-2) and TRBJ2-5; D possibly corresponds to TRBD1 (5 bases). Source material: peripheral blood. The CDR3 region has the DNA TGTGCCGTCGCAGGACAAGGCGCTCCGCAAGAGACCCAGTACTTC. Translation: CAVAGQGAPQETQYF.